The text below deals with one T cell receptor beta chain. Its antigen is as yet unknown. This record comes from a study of cytomegalovirus exposure and HLA in healthy donors. General observations from the study: Cytomegalovirus association was listed for about 160 TCR beta chains.

Generated by immunoSEQ multiplex PCR, the TCRdb table keeps only in-frame clones and is missing some. The table has around 100,000 clones, approximately 95% seen once. The sample taken for sequencing was PBMCs. This sequence was found in a woman between 18 and 30 years old in good health and CMV-seronegative.

CDR3 nucleotide sequence: TGCAGCGTACTAGCGGAAAGAGAGCAGTTCTTC. Its protein product is CSVLAEREQFF. V usage is TRBV20-1 and J usage is TRBJ2-1; 8 positions agree with TRBD2. From germline, CDR1 is DFQATT and CDR2 SNEGSKA (reference sequence). The CDR3 runs to 11 residues.